This T cell receptor (beta chain) was identified in a study of T cell repertoires in cytomegalovirus infection. Background on the study: Public TCR beta signature analysis indicated the presence of both CMV infection and matching HLA type.

The study, taken as a whole, reports: HLA-C-restricted CMV-specific TCR beta clonotypes were dominant in the ex vivo response. Cumulative frequency of public TCR beta families picked out carriers of CMV plus the relevant HLA.

From germline, CDR1 is SGHVS and CDR2 FNYEAQ. The CDR3 is 15 residues long. V lost 5 bases, J lost 4 bases, and 14 bases lay in between. Comment on this clonotype: The antigen is not known.

TCRdb ran MiXCR on the reads and lists one entry per CDR3 protein. The table includes 150,000 or so distinct CDR3 sequences, about a quarter detected once. The source material was PBMCs. The chain couples TRBV7-6 to TRBJ2-2; D ambiguous. The clonotype originates from a human donor in good health (CMV status not recorded). Some clones in this sample may be carry-over from other donors' samples. The CDR3 DNA follows: TGTGCCAGCAGCGTTGGCGCAGGAACCACCGGGGAGCTGTTTTTT. It translates to CASSVGAGTTGELFF.